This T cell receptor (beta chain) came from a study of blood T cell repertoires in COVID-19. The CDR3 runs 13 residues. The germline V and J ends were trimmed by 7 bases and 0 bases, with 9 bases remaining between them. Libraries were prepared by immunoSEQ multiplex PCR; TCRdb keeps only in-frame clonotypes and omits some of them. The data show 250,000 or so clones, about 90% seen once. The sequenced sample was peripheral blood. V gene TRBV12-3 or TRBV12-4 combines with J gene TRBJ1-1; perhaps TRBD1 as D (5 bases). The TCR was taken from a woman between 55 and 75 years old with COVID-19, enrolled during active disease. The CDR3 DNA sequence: TGTGCCAGCAATCGACAGTTGAACACTGAAGCTTTCTTT. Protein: CASNRQLNTEAFF.